The rows below give T cell receptor beta chains drawn from one sample of a study of cytomegalovirus exposure and HLA in healthy donors. The method was immunoSEQ multiplex PCR; TCRdb's version includes in-frame clones alone and lacks a portion of them. The sample consists of some 140,000 clones, 73% of them appearing once. The material sequenced was PBMCs. The receptors stem from a woman in her forties in good health and CMV-seronegative. CDR3s include the opening cysteine and the closing phenylalanine or tryptophan. The D gene is left open where the match is weak. Clone size is not always given. Where it is, it says once, few, many or a class for expanded clones.

few	TRBD2	TRBV9	TRBJ2-3	TGTGCCAGCAGCGTAGCTCCGGGCGGGGGAACCGCAGATACGCAGTATTTT	CASSVAPGGGTADTQYF
NA	NA	TRBV19	TRBJ2-7	TGTGCCAGTAGGGCCAGGGAAGGCTTAACTTACGAGCAGTACTTC	CASRAREGLTYEQYF
few	NA	TRBV2	TRBJ2-7	TGTGCCAGCAGCCTGCTTCTGAGGGCAGAGCAGTACTTC	CASSLLLRAEQYF
NA	NA	TRBV28	TRBJ2-5	TGTGCCAGCAGTTTCGAGACTACAGAGGAGACCCAGTACTTC	CASSFETTEETQYF
NA	NA	TRBV11-2	TRBJ1-5	TGTGCCAGCAGCTCGACAGGTAGCAATCAGCCCCAGCATTTT	CASSSTGSNQPQHF
NA	NA	TRBV6-1	TRBJ1-2	TGTGCCAGCAGTGAAGCTCGGACAGACCCTGCCTATGGCTACACCTTC	CASSEARTDPAYGYTF
NA	NA	TRBV2	TRBJ2-2	TGTGCCAGCAGTGACAGGGTGACCGGGGAGCTGTTTTTT	CASSDRVTGELFF
NA	TRBD1	TRBV7-9	TRBJ1-1	TGTTCCAGCAGGGGGGACAGCATAGTGACTGAAGCTTTCTTT	CSSRGDSIVTEAFF
NA	NA	TRBV2	TRBJ2-1	TGTGCCAGCAGTGCTCCGGGGAGTGAGCAGTTCTTC	CASSAPGSEQFF
NA	TRBD2	TRBV5-1	TRBJ2-3	TGCGCCAGCAGCCTCAATCCTTCGCCCACTAGCGGGGGGGCATGGACGCAGTATTTT	CASSLNPSPTSGGAWTQYF
few	TRBD1	TRBV4-1	TRBJ1-5	TGCGCCAGCAGCCAAAAACTCGGCCGGTCTGGGACAGATCAGCCCCAGCATTTT	CASSQKLGRSGTDQPQHF
NA	NA	TRBV19	TRBJ1-6	TGTGCCAGTAGTTATGGGACTGGTAATTCACCCCTCCACTTT	CASSYGTGNSPLHF
NA	NA	TRBV7-3	TRBJ1-1	TGTGCCAGCAGCTTAACGGGGGGGAACACTGAAGCTTTCTTT	CASSLTGGNTEAFF
NA	TRBD2	TRBV6-6	TRBJ2-3	TGTGCCAGCCTCAGGAGAACGGGGGGGTCCACAGATACGCAGTATTTT	CASLRRTGGSTDTQYF
many	TRBD1	TRBV5-6	TRBJ1-4	TGTGCCAGCAGCATACTGACAGGGGATCGTGAAAAACTGTTTTTT	CASSILTGDREKLFF
few	NA	TRBV7-6	TRBJ1-1	TGTGCCAGCAGCCCACGGCAGGGGAACACTGAAGCTTTCTTT	CASSPRQGNTEAFF
NA	TRBD1	TRBV2	TRBJ1-1	TGTGCCAGCAGTGAATTTAGGCGGACAGGGGTTGGGACTGAAGCTTTCTTT	CASSEFRRTGVGTEAFF
NA	NA	TRBV7-9	TRBJ2-3	TGTGCCAGCAGTCCCCGGGACACCAACACAGATACGCAGTATTTT	CASSPRDTNTDTQYF
once	TRBD2	TRBV18	TRBJ2-2	TGTGCCAGCTCACCGGGACTAGCGGACACCGGGGAGCTGTTTTTT	CASSPGLADTGELFF
NA	TRBD1	TRBV5-6	TRBJ1-6	TGTGCCAGCAGCCTGACGGGGTGGGACAGGGGTGGGAATTCACCCCTCCACTTT	CASSLTGWDRGGNSPLHF
NA	NA	TRBV2	TRBJ2-3	TGTGCCCTGGGACTCCAAAGCACAGATACGCAGTATTTT	CALGLQSTDTQYF
NA	NA	TRBV5-6	TRBJ2-1	TGTGCCAGCAGCTTGGTTTGGGGCAGGCAAAGCTCCTACAATGAGCAGTTCTTC	CASSLVWGRQSSYNEQFF
NA	NA	TRBV5-4	TRBJ2-3	TGTGCCAGCAGCTTACCCGGGATCACAGATACGCAGTATTTT	CASSLPGITDTQYF
once	NA	TRBV28	TRBJ1-6	TGTGCCAGTCGAGGTGCGGCCAATTCACCCCTCCACTTT	CASRGAANSPLHF
NA	NA	TRBV7-9	TRBJ1-1	TGTGCCAGCAGCTTAGGCGGGAAGACTGAAGCTTTCTTT	CASSLGGKTEAFF
NA	NA	TRBV6-1	TRBJ1-5	TGTGCCAGCCTTAGGACAGATCGTAGCAATCAGCCCCAGCATTTT	CASLRTDRSNQPQHF
once	TRBD2	TRBV9	TRBJ2-1	TGTGCCAGCAGCGTAGAGGGCGGGGGGGGATCCTACAATGAGCAGTTCTTC	CASSVEGGGGSYNEQFF
NA	TRBD1	TRBV4-2	TRBJ1-2	TGTGCCAGCAGCCCCCAGGCCGGGACAGCCTATGGCTACACCTTC	CASSPQAGTAYGYTF
NA	TRBD1	TRBV13	TRBJ2-1	TGTGCCAGCAGCTTAGGACAGGGGGCCCCCTACAATGAGCAGTTCTTC	CASSLGQGAPYNEQFF
NA	TRBD1	TRBV2	TRBJ2-1	TGTGCCAGCAGTCAATCTGACAGGGGTAATGAGCAGTTCTTC	CASSQSDRGNEQFF
NA	NA	TRBV29-1	TRBJ2-7	TGCAGCGTTGTTCCCAGGGATGCCTACGAGCAGTACTTC	CSVVPRDAYEQYF
NA	NA	TRBV2	TRBJ2-5	TGTGCCAGCAGTGAAGGCGGCTTCGGGACCCAGTACTTC	CASSEGGFGTQYF
few	NA	TRBV4-3	TRBJ1-1	TGCGCCAGCAGCCCGGACTCTCAATTAGACAGGCGGAGTGAAGCTTTCTTT	CASSPDSQLDRRSEAFF
few	TRBD1	TRBV19	TRBJ1-2	TGTGCCAGTGGGGGACAGGACAACTATGGCTACACCTTC	CASGGQDNYGYTF
NA	NA	TRBV7-9	TRBJ1-2	TGTGCCAGCAGCCTCGACAGGTCCGGCTACACCTTC	CASSLDRSGYTF
once	TRBD2	TRBV10-3	TRBJ2-1	TGTGCCATCAAACCGGGACTAGCGGGGGGGCCGGGTGAGCAGTTCTTC	CAIKPGLAGGPGEQFF
NA	TRBD2	TRBV19	TRBJ2-1	TGTGCCAGTAGTATAACCCTAGCGGGGGGCGGGAATGAGCAGTTCTTC	CASSITLAGGGNEQFF
NA	NA	TRBV7-9	TRBJ1-2	TGTGCCAGCAGCCTGACACCTAACTATGGCTACACCTTC	CASSLTPNYGYTF
NA	TRBD1	TRBV4-1	TRBJ2-5	TGCGCCAGCAGCCAAGAGTCCCCCGGGACAGGGCAGGAGACCCAGTACTTC	CASSQESPGTGQETQYF
NA	NA	TRBV25-1	TRBJ1-1	TGTGCCAGCAGTGGTCCGACAGTGAACACTGAAGCTTTCTTT	CASSGPTVNTEAFF
many	NA	TRBV19	TRBJ1-4	TGTGCCAGTACCCCCGGTCGGGCAGGGCAAAAACTGTTTTTT	CASTPGRAGQKLFF
NA	NA	TRBV28	TRBJ1-2	TGTGCCAGCAGTTTCGTCGGGGTTAGTCGCCAACCTTACTATGGCTACACCTTC	CASSFVGVSRQPYYGYTF
NA	NA	TRBV7-9	TRBJ2-5	TGTGCCAGCAGTTTCTCAGAGACCCAGTACTTC	CASSFSETQYF
NA	NA	TRBV27	TRBJ2-2	TGTGCCAGCAGTCGCGATGACAGCTACACCGGGGAGCTGTTTTTT	CASSRDDSYTGELFF
NA	TRBD1	TRBV7-9	TRBJ1-1	TGTGCCAGCAGCGCAAAGGGACAGGTACACACTGAAGCTTTCTTT	CASSAKGQVHTEAFF
NA	NA	TRBV25-1	TRBJ2-7	TGTGCCAGCAGTGAACGGACACTTCCCTACGAGCAGTACTTC	CASSERTLPYEQYF